One TCR beta chain is described in this entry. Original methodology: The assay estimated nucleated cells by amplifying reference gene primers. Assay: immunoSEQ multiplex PCR; the TCRdb copy retains only in-frame clones and omits some. V and J calls and clone size are as listed in that table; D and trimming were resolved from the DNA. The sample shows 300,000 or so clones, 80% to 90% of them seen only once. The data are from a study of blood T cell repertoires in COVID-19. Across the whole study: Sites across the United States, Italy and Spain contributed samples from acute and convalescent COVID-19. Sample material is recorded as cDNA or gDNA derived from T cells, B-cell-depleted T cells, or PBMCs.

CDR1 SSHAT and CDR2 FNYEAQ come from the germline V gene (reference sequence). The CDR3 extends over 13 amino acids. Trimming took off 5 bases at V and 4 bases at J, with 9 bases between the two ends. Specimen: peripheral blood. The chain has TRBV7-7 and TRBJ1-5; no definite D call. The source of this sequence is a woman in her forties or fifties who had recovered from COVID-19. CDR3 amino acids: CASSPGENQPQHF. CDR3 bases: TGTGCCAGCAGCCCCGGAGAGAATCAGCCCCAGCATTTT.